This is a list of T cell receptor beta chains from one sample in a study of Graves' ophthalmopathy and Graves' hyperthyroidism. TCRdb fed the multiplex PCR reads into MiXCR, producing one record per CDR3 protein. This table holds 600,000 to 700,000 distinct CDR3 sequences, over 40% found once. The sequencing input was peripheral blood. These receptors were collected from an adult man with Graves' ophthalmopathy. Each CDR3 is given with its conserved first and last residue. The order of the fields is CDR3 protein, CDR3 DNA, J gene, V gene, clone size, D gene, CDR3 length. A D gene is named only where the DNA matches it firmly. Not all rows give a size; the values are once, few, many and, for expanded clones, a class.

cdr3_aa: CASSLSDWSSYEQYF
cdr3_nt: TGTGCCAGCAGCTTGTCGGACTGGAGCTCCTACGAGCAGTACTTC
j_call: TRBJ2-7
v_call: TRBV5-5
clone_size: NA
d_call: NA
cdr3_length: 15

cdr3_aa: CASSFPSVTGELFF
cdr3_nt: TGTGCCAGCAGCTTTCCCTCCGTCACCGGGGAGCTGTTTTTT
j_call: TRBJ2-2
v_call: TRBV5-6
clone_size: few
d_call: NA
cdr3_length: 14

cdr3_aa: CASSLRDLATNEKLFF
cdr3_nt: TGTGCCAGCAGCCTAAGGGACCTTGCAACTAATGAAAAACTGTTTTTT
j_call: TRBJ1-4
v_call: TRBV11-2
clone_size: many
d_call: NA
cdr3_length: 16

cdr3_aa: CSAADTYSNQPQHF
cdr3_nt: TGCAGTGCTGCAGACACATATAGCAATCAGCCCCAGCATTTT
j_call: TRBJ1-5
v_call: TRBV20-1
clone_size: many
d_call: NA
cdr3_length: 14

cdr3_aa: CASRGVSYEQYF
cdr3_nt: TGTGCCAGCAGGGGGGTCTCCTACGAGCAGTACTTC
j_call: TRBJ2-7
v_call: TRBV6-5
clone_size: many
d_call: NA
cdr3_length: 12

cdr3_aa: CASSTISGSNQPQHF
cdr3_nt: TGTGCCAGCAGTACAATATCCGGGAGCAATCAGCCCCAGCATTTT
j_call: TRBJ1-5
v_call: TRBV5-6
clone_size: NA
d_call: NA
cdr3_length: 15

cdr3_aa: CASSLLAGGSSYEQYF
cdr3_nt: TGTGCCAGCAGCCTACTAGCGGGGGGGAGCTCCTACGAGCAGTACTTC
j_call: TRBJ2-7
v_call: TRBV7-3
clone_size: NA
d_call: TRBD2
cdr3_length: 16

cdr3_aa: CASSHPRQGTQYF
cdr3_nt: TGTGCCAGCAGTCACCCTCGACAGGGGACCCAGTACTTC
j_call: TRBJ2-5
v_call: TRBV12-3/TRBV12-4
clone_size: NA
d_call: TRBD1
cdr3_length: 13

cdr3_aa: CASSQGLAGHYGQYF
cdr3_nt: TGTGCCAGCAGCCAAGGACTAGCGGGGCATTACGGGCAGTACTTC
j_call: TRBJ2-5
v_call: TRBV7-2
clone_size: NA
d_call: TRBD2
cdr3_length: 15

cdr3_aa: CASSALGRGGVNEQFF
cdr3_nt: TGTGCCAGCAGCGCCTTGGGGCGCGGGGGGGTTAATGAGCAGTTCTTC
j_call: TRBJ2-1
v_call: TRBV9
clone_size: NA
d_call: TRBD2
cdr3_length: 16

cdr3_aa: CASSAGGGVNTGELFF
cdr3_nt: TGTGCCAGCAGTGCCGGGGGGGGAGTTAACACCGGGGAGCTGTTTTTT
j_call: TRBJ2-2
v_call: TRBV2
clone_size: few
d_call: TRBD2
cdr3_length: 16

cdr3_aa: CSVASSAANEQYF
cdr3_nt: TGCAGCGTTGCATCATCGGCGGCTAATGAGCAGTACTTC
j_call: TRBJ2-7
v_call: TRBV29-1
clone_size: once
d_call: NA
cdr3_length: 13

cdr3_aa: CASSLQGLGETQYF
cdr3_nt: TGTGCCAGCAGTTTACAGGGACTTGGAGAGACCCAGTACTTC
j_call: TRBJ2-5
v_call: TRBV6-5
clone_size: few
d_call: NA
cdr3_length: 14

cdr3_aa: CASSSLLPRDLGTQYF
cdr3_nt: TGTGCCAGCAGCTCACTCCTGCCGCGGGATCTGGGGACCCAGTACTTC
j_call: TRBJ2-5
v_call: TRBV7-9
clone_size: many
d_call: NA
cdr3_length: 16

cdr3_aa: CSRADRFTEAFF
cdr3_nt: TGCAGCAGGGCCGACAGATTCACTGAAGCTTTCTTT
j_call: TRBJ1-1
v_call: TRBV29-1
clone_size: NA
d_call: NA
cdr3_length: 12

cdr3_aa: CASSVEPTYNSPLHF
cdr3_nt: TGTGCCAGCAGCGTAGAACCGACATATAATTCACCCCTCCACTTT
j_call: TRBJ1-6
v_call: TRBV9
clone_size: many
d_call: NA
cdr3_length: 15

cdr3_aa: CASSSGVGETQYF
cdr3_nt: TGTGCCAGCAGTTCTGGTGTGGGAGAGACCCAGTACTTC
j_call: TRBJ2-5
v_call: TRBV5-6
clone_size: many
d_call: NA
cdr3_length: 13

cdr3_aa: CASSLVVQGDTGELFF
cdr3_nt: TGCGCCAGCAGCTTGGTAGTCCAAGGCGACACCGGGGAGCTGTTTTTT
j_call: TRBJ2-2
v_call: TRBV5-1
clone_size: few
d_call: NA
cdr3_length: 16

cdr3_aa: CASSLLRQIGEKLFF
cdr3_nt: TGTGCCAGCAGCCTTCTGCGGCAGATTGGTGAAAAACTGTTTTTT
j_call: TRBJ1-4
v_call: TRBV6-5
clone_size: few
d_call: NA
cdr3_length: 15

cdr3_aa: CASSLGQVQGTQYF
cdr3_nt: TGTGCCAGCAGCTTAGGACAGGTCCAAGGGACCCAGTACTTC
j_call: TRBJ2-5
v_call: TRBV7-2
clone_size: NA
d_call: NA
cdr3_length: 14

cdr3_aa: CASSLSEGYGYTIYF
cdr3_nt: TGTGCCAGCAGCTTGAGTGAGGGCTATGGCTACACCATATATTTT
j_call: TRBJ1-3
v_call: TRBV7-3
clone_size: NA
d_call: NA
cdr3_length: 15

cdr3_aa: CSVKGGGHGYTF
cdr3_nt: TGCAGCGTTAAAGGGGGAGGCCATGGCTACACCTTC
j_call: TRBJ1-2
v_call: TRBV29-1
clone_size: NA
d_call: NA
cdr3_length: 12

cdr3_aa: CASSMYRVEQPQHF
cdr3_nt: TGTGCCAGTAGTATGTACAGGGTGGAACAGCCCCAGCATTTT
j_call: TRBJ1-5
v_call: TRBV19
clone_size: many
d_call: NA
cdr3_length: 14

cdr3_aa: CASTLGQGRGELFF
cdr3_nt: TGTGCCAGTACCCTGGGACAGGGGCGCGGGGAGCTGTTTTTT
j_call: TRBJ2-2
v_call: TRBV19
clone_size: few
d_call: TRBD1
cdr3_length: 14

cdr3_aa: CAISEYRDSWETQHF
cdr3_nt: TGTGCCATCAGTGAGTACCGGGACAGCTGGGAGACCCAGCATTTT
j_call: TRBJ1-5
v_call: TRBV10-3
clone_size: NA
d_call: TRBD1
cdr3_length: 15

cdr3_aa: CASSLERANTGELFF
cdr3_nt: TGTGCCAGCAGCTTGGAGCGGGCGAACACCGGGGAGCTGTTTTTT
j_call: TRBJ2-2
v_call: TRBV5-4
clone_size: NA
d_call: NA
cdr3_length: 15

cdr3_aa: CASSFSGGAAETQYF
cdr3_nt: TGTGCCAGCAGCTTTAGCGGGGGGGCGGCTGAGACCCAGTACTTC
j_call: TRBJ2-5
v_call: TRBV9
clone_size: NA
d_call: TRBD2
cdr3_length: 15

cdr3_aa: CASSRGPLNTEAFF
cdr3_nt: TGTGCCAGCAGCCGGGGTCCTCTGAACACTGAAGCTTTCTTT
j_call: TRBJ1-1
v_call: TRBV7-2
clone_size: NA
d_call: NA
cdr3_length: 14

cdr3_aa: CASSPMVGIGYTF
cdr3_nt: TGCGCCAGCAGCCCTATGGTGGGGATTGGCTACACCTTC
j_call: TRBJ1-2
v_call: TRBV5-1
clone_size: NA
d_call: NA
cdr3_length: 13

cdr3_aa: CSVEGSPYEQYF
cdr3_nt: TGCAGCGTTGAAGGGAGTCCCTACGAGCAGTACTTC
j_call: TRBJ2-7
v_call: TRBV29-1
clone_size: many
d_call: NA
cdr3_length: 12

cdr3_aa: CASSSLTGNSPLHF
cdr3_nt: TGTGCCAGCAGCTCCTTGACAGGGAATTCACCCCTCCACTTT
j_call: TRBJ1-6
v_call: TRBV7-2
clone_size: NA
d_call: TRBD1
cdr3_length: 14

cdr3_aa: CASSEWRAGEQYF
cdr3_nt: TGCGCCAGCAGTGAGTGGAGGGCCGGCGAGCAGTACTTC
j_call: TRBJ2-7
v_call: TRBV10-2
clone_size: many
d_call: NA
cdr3_length: 13

cdr3_aa: CATSSSGTANSPLHF
cdr3_nt: TGTGCCACCAGCAGCTCTGGGACAGCTAATTCACCCCTCCACTTT
j_call: TRBJ1-6
v_call: TRBV15
clone_size: NA
d_call: TRBD1
cdr3_length: 15

cdr3_aa: CASRPETGEVSEAFF
cdr3_nt: TGTGCCAGCAGACCCGAGACAGGGGAAGTCAGTGAAGCTTTCTTT
j_call: TRBJ1-1
v_call: TRBV7-9
clone_size: few
d_call: TRBD1
cdr3_length: 15

cdr3_aa: CAWRDNANTGELFF
cdr3_nt: TGTGCCTGGCGGGACAACGCGAACACCGGGGAGCTGTTTTTT
j_call: TRBJ2-2
v_call: TRBV30
clone_size: NA
d_call: NA
cdr3_length: 14

cdr3_aa: CASSASGGAFF
cdr3_nt: TGTGCCAGCAGCGCATCCGGGGGAGCTTTCTTT
j_call: TRBJ1-1
v_call: TRBV5-6
clone_size: once
d_call: NA
cdr3_length: 11

cdr3_aa: CAILGDREWETQYF
cdr3_nt: TGTGCCATCCTAGGGGACAGGGAGTGGGAGACCCAGTACTTC
j_call: TRBJ2-5
v_call: TRBV10-3
clone_size: NA
d_call: TRBD1
cdr3_length: 14

cdr3_aa: CASSAGQYDTYEQYF
cdr3_nt: TGTGCCAGCAGCGCCGGACAGTACGATACCTACGAGCAGTACTTC
j_call: TRBJ2-7
v_call: TRBV13
clone_size: many
d_call: NA
cdr3_length: 15